This T cell receptor (beta chain) stems from a study of cytomegalovirus exposure and HLA in healthy donors. Study-level information: Early release data held about 92 million unique TCRs from HLA-typed donors. Study results and limitations: Accurate predictions that matched the HLA-A and HLA-B alleles of most subjects were reportedly made from TCR beta sequences. Later analysis showed most CMV-associated TCR beta chains appearing HLA-restricted. TCR beta chains numbering approximately 150 were designated cytomegalovirus-associated.

Points on this clone: Antigen unknown.

CDR1 and CDR2 from the germline V gene are MNHEY and SVGAGI. The V end was cut by 6 bases, the J end by 6 bases, with 15 bases between. The CDR3 runs 14 residues. It was with 60 Vbeta and 13 Jbeta primers that the PCR ran. Using immunoSEQ multiplex PCR, the repertoire was profiled, and TCRdb retains in-frame clones only, with some absent. The sample holds approximately 140,000 clones, about 78% seen once. The V call is TRBV6-5, the J call TRBJ2-1; possibly TRBD1 for D (5 bases). The sequencing sample was made of PBMCs. This TCR derives from a man aged 18 to 29 in good health and CMV-seronegative. The DNA for the CDR3 is TGTGCCAGCAGATACCGCCCAGGGTTCAATGAGCAGTTCTTC. It translates to CASRYRPGFNEQFF.